This T cell receptor (beta chain) was identified in a study of blood T cell repertoires in COVID-19. Whole-study context: COVID-19 samples collected from the United States, Italy and Spain covered acute and convalescent phases.

This CDR3 has 14 amino acids. Germline V gene data show CDR1 as MNHEY and CDR2 as SMNVEV (reference sequence). V trimming: 4 bases; J trimming: 2 bases; junction bases outside the gene matches: 5. The table came from immunoSEQ multiplex PCR; TCRdb's copy has only in-frame clones and leaves some out. The table shows 20,000 to 30,000 clones, with 90% to 95% occurring only once. This chain links TRBV27 with TRBJ2-7, with 7 bases aligning to TRBD1. The sequencing sample was made of peripheral blood. The TCR sequence derives from a human donor in a cohort sampled during active COVID-19. The CDR3 sequence is CASSSGDRPYEQYF. DNA of the CDR3: TGTGCCAGCAGTTCCGGGGACAGACCCTACGAGCAGTACTTC.